Only a few counts were recorded for the clone carrying this T cell receptor (beta chain). Its target is unknown. This entry belongs to a study of molecular identifiers for immune sequencing clone quantification. Study observations and caveats: Effector cells kept over 98% of their molecules in clones above 20 RNA copies, while naive cells kept under 1% there.

The naive CD8 libraries originated from between about 18,000 and 1,000,000 sorted cells and drew on 10%, 30% or 50% RNA. The CD8+CD4-CCR7+CD45RA+ phenotype defined the sorted naive CD8 T cells. The CDR3 is made up of 14 amino acids. Germline loops: CDR1 PRHDT, CDR2 FYEKMQ (reference sequence). V was clipped by 2 bases and J by 6 bases; unmatched bases: 4. Via MiXCR, TCRdb re-called the PCR reads, giving one row per CDR3 protein. The sample records roughly 300,000 distinct CDR3 sequences, roughly 24% being singletons. Input material: naive CD8+ T cells from blood, with Jurkat cell RNA spiked in. The subset denotes: FACS-sorted CD8+CD4-CCR7+CD45RA+ naive T cells. The J gene is TRBJ2-7, the V gene TRBV13, with 10 bases lining up with TRBD1. The TCR originated in a human donor in good health. Some libraries in this study had Jurkat cell RNA spiked in. The CDR3 coding sequence is TGTGCCAGCAGCTTAAGACAGGGGGCGTTCGAGCAGTACTTC. This translates into CASSLRQGAFEQYF.